This TCR beta chain was found in a study of identical twins. Germline V gene sequence: CDR1 ENHRY, CDR2 SYGVKD. This CDR3 has 13 amino acids. J lost 6 bases, V lost 8 bases, and 5 bases had no gene match. Unique molecular identifiers were present on cDNA, and template switching added a universal primer site. TCRdb re-called the 5' RACE reads with MiXCR, one entry per CDR3 protein. Among 470,000 or so distinct CDR3 sequences listed, around 24% were seen once. In addition, the sample was reused for a study of T cells expressing NK-cell markers.

This TCR was sampled from a woman aged 18-30 years in good health. Source material: CD4+ T cells sorted from blood. The chain carries TRBV10-3 and TRBJ2-1, with 9 bases fitting TRBD2. The CDR3 is CAISSGTRNEQFF. The DNA for the CDR3 is TGTGCCATCTCTAGCGGGACACGCAATGAGCAGTTCTTC.